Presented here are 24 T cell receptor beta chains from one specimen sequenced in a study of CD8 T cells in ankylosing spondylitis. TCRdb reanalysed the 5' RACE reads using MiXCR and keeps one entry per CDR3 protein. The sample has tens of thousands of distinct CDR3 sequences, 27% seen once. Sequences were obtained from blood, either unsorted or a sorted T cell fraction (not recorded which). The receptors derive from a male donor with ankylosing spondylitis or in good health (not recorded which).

The CDR3 region has the DNA TGTGCCAGCAGTTTAAGGGCTAGCGGGGGAACCGGGGAGCTGTTTTTT. Translation: CASSLRASGGTGELFF. The chain is built from TRBV12-3 or TRBV12-4 and TRBJ2-2; 10 positions agree with TRBD2. The CDR3 sequence is 16 residues long. Trimming cost V 2 bases and J 5 bases; bases outside gene matches: 5.

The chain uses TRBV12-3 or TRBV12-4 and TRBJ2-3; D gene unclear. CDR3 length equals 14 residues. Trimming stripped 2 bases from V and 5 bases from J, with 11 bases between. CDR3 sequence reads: CASSLNQRRDTQYF. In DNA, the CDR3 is TGTGCCAGCAGTTTAAACCAGCGAAGAGATACGCAGTATTTT.

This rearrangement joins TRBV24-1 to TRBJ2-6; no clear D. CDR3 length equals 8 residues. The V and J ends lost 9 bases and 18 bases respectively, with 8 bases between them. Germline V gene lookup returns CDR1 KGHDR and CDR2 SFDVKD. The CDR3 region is CATHVSTF. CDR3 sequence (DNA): TGTGCCACCCACGTCTCGACTTTC.

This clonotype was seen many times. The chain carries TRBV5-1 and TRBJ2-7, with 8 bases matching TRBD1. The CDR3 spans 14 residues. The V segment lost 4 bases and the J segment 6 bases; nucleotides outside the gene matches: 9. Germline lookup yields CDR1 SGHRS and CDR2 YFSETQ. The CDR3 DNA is TGCGCCAGCAGCGATCCCCAGGGGGCCTCCGAGCAGTACTTC. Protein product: CASSDPQGASEQYF.

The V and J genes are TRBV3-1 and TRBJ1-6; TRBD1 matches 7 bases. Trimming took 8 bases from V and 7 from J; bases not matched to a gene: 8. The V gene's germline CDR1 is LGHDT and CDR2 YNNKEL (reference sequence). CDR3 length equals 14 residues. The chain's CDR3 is CASCTGTENSPLHF. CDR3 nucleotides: TGTGCCAGCTGCACCGGGACAGAAAATTCACCCCTCCACTTT.

The CDR3 DNA reads TGTGCCAGCAGCTTACTCGGGGGAAGCAATCAGCCCCAGCATTTT. Translated: CASSLLGGSNQPQHF. This chain joins TRBV11-2 and TRBJ1-5; a weak D match, TRBD1 (5 bases). V lost 2 bases and J 1 base, leaving 9 bases between the germline ends. The CDR3 spans 15 residues. Germline V lookup: CDR1 SGHAT, CDR2 FQNNGV.

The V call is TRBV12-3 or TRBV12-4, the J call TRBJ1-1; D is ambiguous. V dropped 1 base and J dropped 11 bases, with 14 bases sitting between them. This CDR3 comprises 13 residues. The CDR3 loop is CASSLGVILSAFF. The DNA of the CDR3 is TGTGCCAGCAGTTTAGGGGTGATCCTGTCTGCTTTCTTT.

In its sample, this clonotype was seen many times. The chain's CDR3 is CSARAISGYEQYF. CDR3 sequence (DNA): TGCAGTGCTAGGGCGATCTCCGGCTACGAGCAGTACTTC. The chain is built from TRBV20-1 and TRBJ2-7; unclear D gene. V was shortened by 3 bases and J by 3 bases, with 12 bases between the two germline ends. The CDR3 extends over 13 amino acids. Germline assignment: CDR1 DFQATT and CDR2 SNEGSKA (reference sequence).

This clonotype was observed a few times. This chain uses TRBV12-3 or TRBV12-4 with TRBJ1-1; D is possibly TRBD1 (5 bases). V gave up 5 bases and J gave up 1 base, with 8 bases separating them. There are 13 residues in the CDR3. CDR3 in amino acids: CASSRGQNTEAFF. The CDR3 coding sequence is TGTGCCAGCAGTCGCGGACAGAACACTGAAGCTTTCTTT.

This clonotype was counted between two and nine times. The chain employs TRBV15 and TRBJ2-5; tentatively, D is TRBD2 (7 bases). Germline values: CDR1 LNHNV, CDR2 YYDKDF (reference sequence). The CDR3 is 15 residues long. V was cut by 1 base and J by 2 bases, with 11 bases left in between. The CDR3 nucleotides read TGTGCCACCAGCAGAGCCGGGGGGCCACAAGAGACCCAGTACTTC. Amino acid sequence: CATSRAGGPQETQYF.

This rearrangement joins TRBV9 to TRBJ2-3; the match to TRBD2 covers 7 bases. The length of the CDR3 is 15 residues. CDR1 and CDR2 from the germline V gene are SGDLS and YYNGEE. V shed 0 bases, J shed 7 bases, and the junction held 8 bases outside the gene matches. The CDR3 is CASSVDEGGPHTQYF. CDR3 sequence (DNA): TGTGCCAGCAGCGTAGATGAGGGAGGGCCGCATACGCAGTATTTT.

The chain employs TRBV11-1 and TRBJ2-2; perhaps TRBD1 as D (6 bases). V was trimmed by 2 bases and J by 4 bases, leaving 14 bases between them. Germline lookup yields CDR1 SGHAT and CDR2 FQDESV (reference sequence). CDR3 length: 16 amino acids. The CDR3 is CASSLTLTGPTGELFF. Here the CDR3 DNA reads TGTGCCAGCAGCTTAACCCTAACAGGGCCCACCGGGGAGCTGTTTTTT.

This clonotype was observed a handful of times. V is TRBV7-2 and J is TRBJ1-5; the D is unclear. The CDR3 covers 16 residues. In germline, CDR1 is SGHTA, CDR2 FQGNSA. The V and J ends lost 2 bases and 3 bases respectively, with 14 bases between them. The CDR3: CASSLLLPVANQPQHF. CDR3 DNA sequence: TGTGCCAGCAGCTTACTCCTCCCCGTGGCCAATCAGCCCCAGCATTTT.

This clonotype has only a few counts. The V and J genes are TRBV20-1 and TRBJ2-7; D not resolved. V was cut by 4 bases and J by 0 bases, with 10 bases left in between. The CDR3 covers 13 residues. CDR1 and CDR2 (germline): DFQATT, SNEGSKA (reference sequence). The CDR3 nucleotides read TGCAGTGCTAAGGACCGATTCTCCTACGAGCAGTACGTC. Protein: CSAKDRFSYEQYV.

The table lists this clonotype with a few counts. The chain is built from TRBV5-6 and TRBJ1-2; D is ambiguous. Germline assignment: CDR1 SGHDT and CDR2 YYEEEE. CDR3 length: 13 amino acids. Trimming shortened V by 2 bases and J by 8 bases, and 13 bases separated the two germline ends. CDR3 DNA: TGTGCCAGCAGCTTTGGTTCGGGCGTCGGCTACACCTTC. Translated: CASSFGSGVGYTF.

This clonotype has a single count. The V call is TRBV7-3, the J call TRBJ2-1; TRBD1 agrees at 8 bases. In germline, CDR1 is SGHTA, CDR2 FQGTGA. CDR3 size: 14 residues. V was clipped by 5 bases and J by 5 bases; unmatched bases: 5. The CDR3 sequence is CASSPQGADNEQFF. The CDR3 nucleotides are TGTGCCAGCAGCCCCCAGGGGGCTGACAATGAGCAGTTCTTC. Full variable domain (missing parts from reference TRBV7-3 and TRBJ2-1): GAGVSQTPSNKVTEKGKYVELRCDPISGHTALYWYRQSLGQGPEFLIYFQGTGAADDSGLPNDRFFAVRPEGSVSTLKIQRTERGDSAVYLCASSPQGADNEQFFGPGTRLTVL.

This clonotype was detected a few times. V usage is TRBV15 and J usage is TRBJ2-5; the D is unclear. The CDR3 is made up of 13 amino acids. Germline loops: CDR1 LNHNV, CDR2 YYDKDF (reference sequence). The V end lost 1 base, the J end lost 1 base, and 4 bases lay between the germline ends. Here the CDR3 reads CATSRVIQETQYF. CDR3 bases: TGTGCCACCAGCAGAGTCATCCAAGAGACCCAGTACTTC. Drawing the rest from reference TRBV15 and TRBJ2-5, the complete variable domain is DAMVIQNPRYQVTQFGKPVTLSCSQTLNHNVMYWYQQKSSQAPKLLFHYYDKDFNNEADTPDNFQSRRPNTSFCFLDIRSPGLGDTAMYLCATSRVIQETQYFGPGTRLLVL.

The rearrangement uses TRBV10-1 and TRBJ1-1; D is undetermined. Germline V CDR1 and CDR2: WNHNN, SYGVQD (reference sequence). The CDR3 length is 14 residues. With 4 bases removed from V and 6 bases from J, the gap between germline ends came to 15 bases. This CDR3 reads CASSGVQRSAEAFF. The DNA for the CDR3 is TGCGCCAGCAGTGGAGTACAAAGGTCTGCTGAAGCTTTCTTT.

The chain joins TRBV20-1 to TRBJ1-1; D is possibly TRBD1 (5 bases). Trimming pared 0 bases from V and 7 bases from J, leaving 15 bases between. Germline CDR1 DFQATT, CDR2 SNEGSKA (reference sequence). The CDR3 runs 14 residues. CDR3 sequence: CSARDSGTQGEAFF. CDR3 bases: TGCAGTGCTAGAGATTCCGGGACTCAGGGTGAAGCTTTCTTT.

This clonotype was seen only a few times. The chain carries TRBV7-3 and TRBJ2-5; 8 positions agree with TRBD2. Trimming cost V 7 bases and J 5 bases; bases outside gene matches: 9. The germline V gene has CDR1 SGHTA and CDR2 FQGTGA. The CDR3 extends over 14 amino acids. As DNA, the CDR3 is TGTGCCAGCACCCTGCGGGGGGTTGAGGAGACCCAGTACTTC. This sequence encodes CASTLRGVEETQYF.

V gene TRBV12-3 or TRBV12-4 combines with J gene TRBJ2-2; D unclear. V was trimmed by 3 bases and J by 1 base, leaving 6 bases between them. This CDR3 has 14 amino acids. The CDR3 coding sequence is TGTGCCAGCAGTTTTTCACAGAACACCGGGGAGCTGTTTTTT. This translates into CASSFSQNTGELFF.

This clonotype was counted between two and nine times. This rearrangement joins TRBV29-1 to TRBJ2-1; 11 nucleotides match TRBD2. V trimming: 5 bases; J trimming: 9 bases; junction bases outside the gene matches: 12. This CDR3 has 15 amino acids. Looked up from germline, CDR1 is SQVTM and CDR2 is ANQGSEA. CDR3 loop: CSVTPGLAALGEQFF. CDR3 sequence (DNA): TGCAGCGTTACGCCGGGACTAGCGGCTTTGGGTGAGCAGTTCTTC.

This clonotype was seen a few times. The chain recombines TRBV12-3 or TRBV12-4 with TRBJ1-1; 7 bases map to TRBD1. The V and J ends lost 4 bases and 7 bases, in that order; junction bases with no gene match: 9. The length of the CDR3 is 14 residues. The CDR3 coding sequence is TGTGCCAGCAGTTCACGGGACAGCGGCCTTGAAGCTTTCTTT. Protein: CASSSRDSGLEAFF.

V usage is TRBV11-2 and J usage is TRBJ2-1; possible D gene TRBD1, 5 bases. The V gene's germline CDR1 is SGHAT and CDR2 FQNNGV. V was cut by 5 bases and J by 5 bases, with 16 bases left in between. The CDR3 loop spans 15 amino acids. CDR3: CASSPLTGLHNEQFF. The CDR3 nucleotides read TGTGCCAGCAGCCCCCTAACAGGCCTACACAATGAGCAGTTCTTC.